This T cell receptor (beta chain) appears in the sequencing data of a study of blood T cells in healthy people across ages. Using a J-beta primer mix together with a sample-barcoded 5' primer, a second PCR was run for roughly 6 to 12 cycles. The yield of each sample was at least 3 million CDR3-containing paired-end reads. TCRdb reprocessed the 5' RACE reads with MiXCR, giving one entry per CDR3 protein. The sample consists of about 640,000 distinct CDR3 sequences, around 31% of them appearing once. Germline V gene data show CDR1 as SGHNT and CDR2 as YYREEE (reference sequence). CDR3 length equals 16 residues. J gave up 4 bases and V 0 bases, and 7 bases lay outside the gene matches. This clonotype was seen at least ten times.

The receptor comes from a woman aged 80 or over in good health. The sample consisted of blood. The chain couples TRBV5-4 to TRBJ2-1; 7 positions match TRBD2. CDR3 sequence: CASSLAGTTLYNEQFF. The CDR3 nucleotides read TGTGCCAGCAGCTTGGCAGGGACTACACTTTACAATGAGCAGTTCTTC. The full variable domain, its missing parts supplied by reference TRBV5-4 and TRBJ2-1, is ETGVTQSPTHLIKTRGQQVTLRCSSQSGHNTVSWYQQALGQGPQFIFQYYREEENGRGNFPPRFSGLQFPNYSSELNVNALELDDSALYLCASSLAGTTLYNEQFFGPGTRLTVL.